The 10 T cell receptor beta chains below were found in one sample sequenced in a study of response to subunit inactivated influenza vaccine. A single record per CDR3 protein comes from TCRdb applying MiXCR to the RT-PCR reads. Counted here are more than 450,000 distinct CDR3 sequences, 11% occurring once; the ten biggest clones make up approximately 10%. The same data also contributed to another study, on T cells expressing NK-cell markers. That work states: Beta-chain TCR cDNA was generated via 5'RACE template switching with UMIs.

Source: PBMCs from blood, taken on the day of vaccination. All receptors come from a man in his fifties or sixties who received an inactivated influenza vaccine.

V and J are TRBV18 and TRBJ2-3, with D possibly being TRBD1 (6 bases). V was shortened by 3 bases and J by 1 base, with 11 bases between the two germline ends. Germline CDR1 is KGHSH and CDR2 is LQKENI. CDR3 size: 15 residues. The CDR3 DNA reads TGTGCCAGCTCACCTCAACAGGGTGGCACAGATACGCAGTATTTT. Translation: CASSPQQGGTDTQYF.

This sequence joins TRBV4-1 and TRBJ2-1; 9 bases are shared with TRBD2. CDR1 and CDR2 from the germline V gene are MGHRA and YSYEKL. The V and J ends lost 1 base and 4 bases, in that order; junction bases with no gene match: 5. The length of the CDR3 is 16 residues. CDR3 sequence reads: CASSQGYSGSYNEQFF. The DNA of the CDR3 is TGCGCCAGCAGCCAAGGGTATAGCGGGAGTTACAATGAGCAGTTCTTC.

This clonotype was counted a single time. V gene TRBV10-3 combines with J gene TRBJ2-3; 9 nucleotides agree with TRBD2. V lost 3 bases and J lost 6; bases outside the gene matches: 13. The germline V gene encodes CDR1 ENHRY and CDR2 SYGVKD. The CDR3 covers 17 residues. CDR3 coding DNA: TGTGCCATCAGTGACGGGGCTGGCGGGAGGGCCGGGGATACGCAGTATTTT. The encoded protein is CAISDGAGGRAGDTQYF.

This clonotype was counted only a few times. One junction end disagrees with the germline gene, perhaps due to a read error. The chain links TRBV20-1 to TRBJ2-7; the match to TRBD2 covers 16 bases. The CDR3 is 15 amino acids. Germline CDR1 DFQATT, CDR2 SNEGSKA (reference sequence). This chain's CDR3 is CSAAGTSGRAYEQYF. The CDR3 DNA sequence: TGCAGTGCCGCCGGGACTAGCGGGAGGGCCTATGAGCAGTACTTC.

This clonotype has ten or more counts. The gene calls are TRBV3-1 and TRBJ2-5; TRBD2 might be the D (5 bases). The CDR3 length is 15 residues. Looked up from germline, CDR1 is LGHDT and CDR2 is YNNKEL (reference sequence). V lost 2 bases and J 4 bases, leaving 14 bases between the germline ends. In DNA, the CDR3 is TGTGCCAGCAGCCAAAGAGGACTCCCGGGAGAGACCCAGTACTTC. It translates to CASSQRGLPGETQYF.

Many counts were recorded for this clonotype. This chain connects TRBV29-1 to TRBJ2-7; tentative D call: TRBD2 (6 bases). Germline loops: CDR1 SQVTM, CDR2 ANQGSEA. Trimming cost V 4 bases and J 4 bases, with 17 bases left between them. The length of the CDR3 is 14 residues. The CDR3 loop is CSVVRRGKTYEQYF. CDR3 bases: TGCAGCGTTGTGAGGAGGGGAAAAACTTACGAGCAGTACTTC.

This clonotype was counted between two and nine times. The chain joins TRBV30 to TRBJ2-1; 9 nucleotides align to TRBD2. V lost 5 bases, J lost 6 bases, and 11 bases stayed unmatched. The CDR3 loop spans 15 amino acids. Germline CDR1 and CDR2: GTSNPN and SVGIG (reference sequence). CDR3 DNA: TGTGCCTGGGACCCTGTAGCGGGAGTAGGCAATGAGCAGTTCTTC. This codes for CAWDPVAGVGNEQFF.

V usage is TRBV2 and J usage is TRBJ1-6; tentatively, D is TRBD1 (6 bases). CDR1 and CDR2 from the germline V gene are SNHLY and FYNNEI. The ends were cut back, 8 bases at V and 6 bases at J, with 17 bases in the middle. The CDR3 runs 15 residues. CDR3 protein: CASGYYRALNSPLHF. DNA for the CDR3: TGTGCCAGCGGATACTACAGGGCCCTTAATTCACCCCTCCACTTT.

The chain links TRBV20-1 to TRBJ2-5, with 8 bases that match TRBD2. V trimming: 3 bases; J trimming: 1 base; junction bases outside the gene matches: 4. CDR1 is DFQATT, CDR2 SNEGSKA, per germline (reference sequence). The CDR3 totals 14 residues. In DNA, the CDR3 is TGCAGTGCTAGCCAACTAGCGGCCCAAGAGACCCAGTACTTC. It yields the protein CSASQLAAQETQYF.

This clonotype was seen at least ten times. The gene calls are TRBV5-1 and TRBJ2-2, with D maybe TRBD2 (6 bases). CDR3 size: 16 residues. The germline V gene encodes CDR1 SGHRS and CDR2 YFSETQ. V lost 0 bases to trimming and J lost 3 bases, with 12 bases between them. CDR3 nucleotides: TGCGCCAGCAGCTTGGCCGGAGGGGCCGACACCGGGGAGCTGTTTTTT. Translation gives CASSLAGGADTGELFF.